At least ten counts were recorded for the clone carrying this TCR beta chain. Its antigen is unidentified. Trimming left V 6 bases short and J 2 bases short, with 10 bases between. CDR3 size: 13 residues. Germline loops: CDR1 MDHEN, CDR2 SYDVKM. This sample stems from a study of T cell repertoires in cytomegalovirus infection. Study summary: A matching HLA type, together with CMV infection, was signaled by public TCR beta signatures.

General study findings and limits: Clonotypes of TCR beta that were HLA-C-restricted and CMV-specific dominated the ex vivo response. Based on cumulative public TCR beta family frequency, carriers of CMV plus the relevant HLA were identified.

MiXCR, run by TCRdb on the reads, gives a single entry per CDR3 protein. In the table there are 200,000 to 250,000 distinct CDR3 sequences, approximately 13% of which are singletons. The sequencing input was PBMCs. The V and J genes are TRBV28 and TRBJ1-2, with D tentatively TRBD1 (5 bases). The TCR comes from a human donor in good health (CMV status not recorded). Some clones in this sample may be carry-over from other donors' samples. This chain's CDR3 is CASSLGGNYGYTF. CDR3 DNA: TGTGCCAGCAGCTTGGGGGGGAACTATGGCTACACCTTC.